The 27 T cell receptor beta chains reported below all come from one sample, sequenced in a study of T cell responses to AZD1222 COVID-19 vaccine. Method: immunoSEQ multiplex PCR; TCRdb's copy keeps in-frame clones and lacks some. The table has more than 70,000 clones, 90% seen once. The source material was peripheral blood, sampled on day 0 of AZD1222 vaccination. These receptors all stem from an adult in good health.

CDR3 in amino acids: CASSVAGANVLTF. CDR3 coding DNA: TGTGCCAGCAGCGTGGCCGGGGCCAACGTCCTGACTTTC. The rearrangement joins TRBV9 to TRBJ2-6; no definite D call. In germline, CDR1 is SGDLS, CDR2 YYNGEE. V was cut by 2 bases and J by 4 bases, with 4 bases left in between. The CDR3 covers 13 residues.

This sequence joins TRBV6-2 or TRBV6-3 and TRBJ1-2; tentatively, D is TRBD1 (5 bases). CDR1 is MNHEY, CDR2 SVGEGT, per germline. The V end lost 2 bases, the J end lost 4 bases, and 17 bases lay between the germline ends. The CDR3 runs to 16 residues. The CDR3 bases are TGTGCCAGCAGTTACCCCAACCCCGGACACGGCTATGGCTACACCTTC. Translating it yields CASSYPNPGHGYGYTF.

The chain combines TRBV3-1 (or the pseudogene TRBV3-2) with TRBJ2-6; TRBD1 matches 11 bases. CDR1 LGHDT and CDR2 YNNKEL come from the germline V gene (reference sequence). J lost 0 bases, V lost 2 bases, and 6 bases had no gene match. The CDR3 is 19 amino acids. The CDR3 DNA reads TGTGCCAGCAGCCAACTGGGACAGGGGGTTTACTCTGGGGCCAACGTCCTGACTTTC. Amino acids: CASSQLGQGVYSGANVLTF.

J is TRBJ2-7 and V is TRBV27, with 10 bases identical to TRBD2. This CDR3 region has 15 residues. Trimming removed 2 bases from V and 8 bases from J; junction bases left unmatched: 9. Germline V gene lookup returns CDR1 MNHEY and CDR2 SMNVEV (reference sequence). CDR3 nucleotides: TGTGCCAGCAGTTTAGCGGGGCTAGCGGGAGTTAAGCAGTACTTC. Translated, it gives CASSLAGLAGVKQYF.

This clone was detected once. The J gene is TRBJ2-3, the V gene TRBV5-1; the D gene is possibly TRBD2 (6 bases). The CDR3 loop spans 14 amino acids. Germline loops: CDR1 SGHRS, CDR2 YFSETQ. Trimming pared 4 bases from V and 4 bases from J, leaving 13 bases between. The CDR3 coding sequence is TGCGCCAGCAGCGCCAATTTAGCGGCAGATACGCAGTATTTT. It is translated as CASSANLAADTQYF.

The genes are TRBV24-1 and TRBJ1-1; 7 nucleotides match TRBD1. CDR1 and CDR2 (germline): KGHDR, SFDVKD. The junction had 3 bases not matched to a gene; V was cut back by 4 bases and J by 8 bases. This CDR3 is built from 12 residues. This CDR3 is CATSDFRGEAFF. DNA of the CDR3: TGTGCCACCAGTGACTTCAGGGGGGAAGCTTTCTTT.

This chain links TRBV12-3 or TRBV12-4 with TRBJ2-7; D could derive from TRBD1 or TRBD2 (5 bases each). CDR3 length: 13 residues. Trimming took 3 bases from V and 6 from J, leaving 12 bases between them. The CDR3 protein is CASSFGTHSEQYF. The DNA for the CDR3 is TGTGCCAGCAGTTTCGGGACGCACTCCGAGCAGTACTTC.

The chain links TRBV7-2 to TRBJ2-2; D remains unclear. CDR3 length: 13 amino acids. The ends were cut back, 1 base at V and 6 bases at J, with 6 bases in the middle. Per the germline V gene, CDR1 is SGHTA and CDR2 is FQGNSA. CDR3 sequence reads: CASSLGEAGELFF. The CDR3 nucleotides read TGTGCCAGCAGCTTAGGGGAAGCCGGGGAGCTGTTTTTT.

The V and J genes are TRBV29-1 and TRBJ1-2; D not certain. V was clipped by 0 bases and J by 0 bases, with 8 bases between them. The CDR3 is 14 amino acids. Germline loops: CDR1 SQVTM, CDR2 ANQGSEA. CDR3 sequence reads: CSVEDLFANYGYTF. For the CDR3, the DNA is TGCAGCGTTGAAGATCTCTTCGCTAACTATGGCTACACCTTC.

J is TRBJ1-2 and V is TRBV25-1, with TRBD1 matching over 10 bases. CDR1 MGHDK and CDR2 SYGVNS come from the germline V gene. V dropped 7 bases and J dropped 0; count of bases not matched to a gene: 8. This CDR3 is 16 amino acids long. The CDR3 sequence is CASIGTGARANYGYTF. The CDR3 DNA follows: TGTGCCAGCATCGGGACAGGGGCCCGAGCTAACTATGGCTACACCTTC.

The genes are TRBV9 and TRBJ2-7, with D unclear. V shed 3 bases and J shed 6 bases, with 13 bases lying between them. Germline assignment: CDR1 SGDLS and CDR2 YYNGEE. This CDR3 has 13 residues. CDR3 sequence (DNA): TGTGCCAGCAGCGACTCCGGTGGCAGCGAGCAGTACTTC. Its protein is CASSDSGGSEQYF.

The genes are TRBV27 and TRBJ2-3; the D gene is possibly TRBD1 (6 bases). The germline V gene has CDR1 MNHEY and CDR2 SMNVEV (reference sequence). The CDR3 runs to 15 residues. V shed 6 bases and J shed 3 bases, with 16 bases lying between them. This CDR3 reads CASRRAGVITDTQYF. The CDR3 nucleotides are TGTGCCAGCAGGCGGGCAGGGGTGATTACAGATACGCAGTATTTT.

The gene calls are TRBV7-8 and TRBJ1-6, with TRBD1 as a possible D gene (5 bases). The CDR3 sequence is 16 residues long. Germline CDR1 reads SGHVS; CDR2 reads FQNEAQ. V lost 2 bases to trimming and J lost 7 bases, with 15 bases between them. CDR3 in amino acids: CASSLIRAGWNSPLHF. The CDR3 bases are TGTGCCAGCAGCTTAATCAGGGCGGGCTGGAATTCACCCCTCCACTTT.

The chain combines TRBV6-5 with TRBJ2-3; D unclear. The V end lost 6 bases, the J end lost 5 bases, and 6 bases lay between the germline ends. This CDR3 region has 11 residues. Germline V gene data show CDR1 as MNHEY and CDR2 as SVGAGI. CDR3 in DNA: TGTGCCAGCAGCAATAAAGATACGCAGTATTTT. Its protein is CASSNKDTQYF.

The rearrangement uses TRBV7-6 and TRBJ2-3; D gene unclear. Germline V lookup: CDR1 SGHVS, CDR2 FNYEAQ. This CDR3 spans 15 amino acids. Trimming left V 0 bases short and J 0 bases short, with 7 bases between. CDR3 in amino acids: CASSLAIGSTDTQYF. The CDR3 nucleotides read TGTGCCAGCAGCTTAGCGATCGGTAGCACAGATACGCAGTATTTT.

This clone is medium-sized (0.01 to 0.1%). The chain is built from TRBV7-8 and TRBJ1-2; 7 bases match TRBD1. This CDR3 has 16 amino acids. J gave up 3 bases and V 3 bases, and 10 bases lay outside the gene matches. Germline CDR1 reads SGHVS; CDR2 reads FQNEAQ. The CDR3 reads CASSFKGRGTYYGYTF. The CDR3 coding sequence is TGTGCCAGCAGCTTTAAGGGCAGGGGGACTTACTATGGCTACACCTTC.

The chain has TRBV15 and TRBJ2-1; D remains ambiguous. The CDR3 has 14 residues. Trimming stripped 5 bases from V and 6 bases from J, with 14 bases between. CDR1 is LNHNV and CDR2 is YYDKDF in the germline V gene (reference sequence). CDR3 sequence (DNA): TGTGCCACCAGCCCTCGAGATTGGACCAATGAGCAGTTCTTC. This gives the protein CATSPRDWTNEQFF.

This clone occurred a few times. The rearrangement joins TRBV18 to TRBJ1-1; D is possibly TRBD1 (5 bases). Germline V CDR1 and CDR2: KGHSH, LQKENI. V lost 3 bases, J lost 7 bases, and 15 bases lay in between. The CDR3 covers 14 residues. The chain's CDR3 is CASSPPQGTFEAFF. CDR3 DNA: TGTGCCAGCTCACCCCCTCAGGGCACCTTTGAAGCTTTCTTT.

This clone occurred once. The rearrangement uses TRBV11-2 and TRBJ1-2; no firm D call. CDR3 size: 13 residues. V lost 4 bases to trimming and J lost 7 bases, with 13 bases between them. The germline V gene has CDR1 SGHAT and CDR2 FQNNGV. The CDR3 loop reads CASSSQTRPGYTF. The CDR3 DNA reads TGTGCCAGCAGCTCTCAGACACGGCCTGGCTACACCTTC. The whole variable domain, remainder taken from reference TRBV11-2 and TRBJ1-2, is EAGVAQSPRYKIIEKRQSVAFWCNPISGHATLYWYQQILGQGPKLLIQFQNNGVVDDSQLPKDRFSAERLKGVDSTLKIQPAKLEDSAVYLCASSSQTRPGYTFGSGTRLTVV.

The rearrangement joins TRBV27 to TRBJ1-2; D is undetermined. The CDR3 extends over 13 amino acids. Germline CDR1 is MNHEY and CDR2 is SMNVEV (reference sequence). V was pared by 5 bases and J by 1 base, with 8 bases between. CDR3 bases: TGTGCCAGCAGTCTAGACCGTAACTATGGCTACACCTTC. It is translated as CASSLDRNYGYTF.

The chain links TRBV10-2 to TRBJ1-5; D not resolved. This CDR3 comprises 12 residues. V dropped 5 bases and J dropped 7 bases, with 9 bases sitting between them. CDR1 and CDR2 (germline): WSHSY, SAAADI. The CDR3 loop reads CASSTWGQPQHF. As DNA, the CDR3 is TGCGCCAGCAGTACTTGGGGACAGCCCCAGCATTTT.

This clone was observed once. The CDR3 sequence: CASSPRRVGPEAFF. The CDR3, as DNA: TGTGCCAGCTCACCCCGCCGGGTAGGTCCTGAAGCTTTCTTT. V gene TRBV18 combines with J gene TRBJ1-1; no reliable D call. Looked up from germline, CDR1 is KGHSH and CDR2 is LQKENI. This CDR3 is 14 amino acids long. Trimming cost V 3 bases and J 6 bases, with 14 bases left between them. Full variable domain (outside the CDR3, taken from reference TRBV18 and TRBJ1-1): NAGVMQNPRHLVRRRGQEARLRCSPMKGHSHVYWYRQLPEEGLKFMVYLQKENIIDESGMPKERFSAEFPKEGPSILRIQQVVRGDSAAYFCASSPRRVGPEAFFGQGTRLTVV.

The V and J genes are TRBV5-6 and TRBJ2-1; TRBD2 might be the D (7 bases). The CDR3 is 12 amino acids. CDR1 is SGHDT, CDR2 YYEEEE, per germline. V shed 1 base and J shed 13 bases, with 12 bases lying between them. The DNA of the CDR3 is TGTGCCAGCAGCTTGAAAGGGGGGGTTCAGTTCTTC. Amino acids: CASSLKGGVQFF.

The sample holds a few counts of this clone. The CDR3 DNA is TGTGCCAGCAGCTTGGACAGGGGGCGAAATTCACCCCTCCACTTT. Translating gives CASSLDRGRNSPLHF. J is TRBJ1-6 and V is TRBV5-5; 9 nucleotides line up with TRBD1. The CDR3 is made up of 15 amino acids. Unmatched junction bases numbered 2, after V lost 0 bases and J lost 7 bases. Germline-derived CDR1 and CDR2 are SGHKS and YYEKEE (reference sequence).

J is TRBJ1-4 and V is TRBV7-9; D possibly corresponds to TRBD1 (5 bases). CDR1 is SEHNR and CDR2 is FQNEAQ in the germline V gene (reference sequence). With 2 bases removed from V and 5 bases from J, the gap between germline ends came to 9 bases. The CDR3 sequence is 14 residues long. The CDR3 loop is CASSLRAGNEKLFF. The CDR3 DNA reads TGTGCCAGCAGCTTACGGGCAGGGAATGAAAAACTGTTTTTT.

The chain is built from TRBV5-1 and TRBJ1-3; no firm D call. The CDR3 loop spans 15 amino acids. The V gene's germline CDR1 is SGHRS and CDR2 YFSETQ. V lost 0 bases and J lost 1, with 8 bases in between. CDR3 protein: CASSLEASSGNTIYF. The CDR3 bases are TGCGCCAGCAGCTTGGAGGCCAGTTCTGGAAACACCATATATTTT.

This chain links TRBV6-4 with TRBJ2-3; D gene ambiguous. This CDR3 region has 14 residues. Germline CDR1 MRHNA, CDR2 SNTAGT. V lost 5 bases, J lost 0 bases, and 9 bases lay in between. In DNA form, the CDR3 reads TGTGCCAGCAGTAGGGCTACTAGCACAGATACGCAGTATTTT. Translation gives CASSRATSTDTQYF.